Following are 10 T cell receptor beta chains from one sample sequenced in a study of CD8 T cells in ankylosing spondylitis. TCRdb reprocessed the 5' RACE reads with MiXCR, giving one entry per CDR3 protein. The sample has more than 150,000 distinct CDR3 sequences, roughly 18% seen once. The sequenced sample was blood, either unsorted or a sorted T cell fraction (not recorded which). The receptors were sampled from a male donor aged 10 to 35 with ankylosing spondylitis or in good health (not recorded which).

This clonotype was detected ten times or more. J is TRBJ2-7 and V is TRBV27; D ambiguous. Trimming stripped 8 bases from V and 2 bases from J, with 16 bases between. This CDR3 is built from 14 residues. The V gene's germline CDR1 is MNHEY and CDR2 SMNVEV (reference sequence). The CDR3 loop is CASRLLASTYEQYV. The CDR3 coding sequence is TGTGCCAGCCGACTGCTCGCCTCAACCTACGAGCAGTACGTC.

In this sample, this clonotype turned up many times. This sequence joins TRBV7-9 and TRBJ2-1; D uncertain. The CDR3 contains 14 residues. Trimming pared 5 bases from V and 3 bases from J, leaving 11 bases between. Germline lookup yields CDR1 SEHNR and CDR2 FQNEAQ (reference sequence). The CDR3 DNA follows: TGTGCCAGCAGCATTTTTGCGATCTACAATGAGCAGTTCTTC. This translates into CASSIFAIYNEQFF.

This clonotype was counted at least ten times. The chain couples TRBV28 to TRBJ1-5, with 8 positions matching TRBD1. V lost 3 bases and J lost 4; bases outside the gene matches: 17. Germline-derived CDR1 and CDR2 are MDHEN and SYDVKM. CDR3 length: 19 residues. Here the CDR3 reads CASSFLLSSFQGANQPQHF. CDR3 in DNA: TGTGCCAGCAGTTTTTTACTTTCCTCCTTTCAGGGGGCGAATCAGCCCCAGCATTTT. Supplemented by reference TRBV28 and TRBJ1-5, the full variable domain reads DVKVTQSSRYLVKRTGEKVFLECVQDMDHENMFWYRQDPGLGLRLIYFSYDVKMKEKGDIPEGYSVSREKKERFSLILESASTNQTSMYLCASSFLLSSFQGANQPQHFGDGTRLSIL.

This clonotype was counted at least ten times. The CDR3 DNA follows: TGCAGTGCCTCCCCACGGGGCGGGGGGCTTAAGTACTTC. This gives the protein CSASPRGGGLKYF. This chain joins TRBV20-1 and TRBJ2-7; 8 nucleotides agree with TRBD2. Germline assignment: CDR1 DFQATT and CDR2 SNEGSKA (reference sequence). V dropped 6 bases and J dropped 11; count of bases not matched to a gene: 15. CDR3 length: 13 residues.

This clonotype was seen many times. The chain has TRBV2 and TRBJ1-5; weak D call: TRBD1 (6 bases). The length of the CDR3 is 13 residues. V was cut by 5 bases and J by 2 bases, with 7 bases left in between. Germline V CDR1 and CDR2: SNHLY, FYNNEI. The CDR3 DNA reads as TGTGCCAGCAGTTCAGGGGGCAATCAGCCCCAGCATTTT. This gives the protein CASSSGGNQPQHF.

This clonotype was picked up a small number of times. The V and J genes are TRBV15 and TRBJ2-1; a weak D match, TRBD2 (6 bases). This CDR3 region has 13 residues. The germline V gene encodes CDR1 LNHNV and CDR2 YYDKDF (reference sequence). The CDR3 protein is CATMGGSYNEQFF. For the CDR3, the DNA is TGTGCGACGATGGGGGGATCCTACAATGAGCAGTTCTTC. Complete variable domain (other parts from reference TRBV15 and TRBJ2-1): DAMVIQNPRYQVTQFGKPVTLSCSQTLNHNVMYWYQQKSSQAPKLLFHYYDKDFNNEADTPDNFQSRRPNTSFCFLDIRSPGLGDTAMYLCATMGGSYNEQFFGPGTRLTVL.

This clonotype was counted ten times or more. The chain couples TRBV12-3 or TRBV12-4 to TRBJ2-1; tentative D call: TRBD2 (6 bases). Trimming took off 4 bases at V and 12 bases at J, with 16 bases between the two ends. The CDR3 spans 13 residues. The DNA of the CDR3 is TGTGCCAGCAGTTGGCCCTCTAGCGATCGGCAGTTCTTC. It encodes CASSWPSSDRQFF.

This clonotype has at least ten counts. The rearrangement joins TRBV20-1 to TRBJ2-7, with 7 nucleotides matching TRBD2. V lost 1 base to trimming and J lost 6 bases; unmatched junction nucleotides: 6. Germline CDR1 DFQATT, CDR2 SNEGSKA (reference sequence). The CDR3 extends over 13 amino acids. CDR3 amino acids: CSARVLAWGEQYF. The CDR3 region has the DNA TGCAGTGCTAGAGTACTAGCGTGGGGCGAGCAGTACTTC.

The chain uses TRBV29-1 and TRBJ1-2, with D tentatively TRBD1 (5 bases). The V gene's germline CDR1 is SQVTM and CDR2 ANQGSEA. This CDR3 region has 14 residues. V was shortened by 6 bases and J by 4 bases, with 18 bases between the two germline ends. The CDR3 reads CSVASRVSTYGYTF. Here the CDR3 DNA reads TGCAGCGTGGCCTCCAGGGTCAGCACCTATGGCTACACCTTC. Complete variable domain (other parts from reference TRBV29-1 and TRBJ1-2): SAVISQKPSRDICQRGTSLTIQCQVDSQVTMMFWYRQQPGQSLTLIATANQGSEATYESGFVIDKFPISRPNLTFSTLTVSNMSPEDSSIYLCSVASRVSTYGYTFGSGTRLTVV.

This clonotype was recorded many times. The rearrangement uses TRBV4-1 and TRBJ2-4, with 11 bases aligning to TRBD2. The CDR3 covers 20 residues. Per germline, CDR1 MGHRA and CDR2 YSYEKL. J gave up 0 bases and V 1 base, and 11 bases lay outside the gene matches. The CDR3 reads CASSQVVLAGGRLAKNIQYF. The CDR3 DNA reads as TGCGCCAGCAGCCAAGTTGTCCTAGCGGGAGGCCGACTAGCCAAAAACATTCAGTACTTC.